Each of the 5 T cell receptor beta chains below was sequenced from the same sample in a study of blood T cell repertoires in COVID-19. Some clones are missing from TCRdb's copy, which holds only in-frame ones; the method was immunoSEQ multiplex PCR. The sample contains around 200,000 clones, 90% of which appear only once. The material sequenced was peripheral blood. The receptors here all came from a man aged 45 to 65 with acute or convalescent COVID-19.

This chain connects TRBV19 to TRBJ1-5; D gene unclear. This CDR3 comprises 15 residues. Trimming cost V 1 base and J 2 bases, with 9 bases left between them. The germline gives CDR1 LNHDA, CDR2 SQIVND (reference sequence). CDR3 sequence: CASSIGVGGNQPQHF. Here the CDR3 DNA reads TGTGCCAGTAGTATAGGGGTCGGAGGCAATCAGCCCCAGCATTTT.

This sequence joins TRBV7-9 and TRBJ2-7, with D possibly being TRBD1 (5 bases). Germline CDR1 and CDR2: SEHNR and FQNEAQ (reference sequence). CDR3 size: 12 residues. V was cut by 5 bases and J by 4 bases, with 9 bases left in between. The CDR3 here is CASSVDTYEQYF. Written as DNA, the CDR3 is TGTGCCAGCAGCGTGGACACGTACGAGCAGTACTTC.

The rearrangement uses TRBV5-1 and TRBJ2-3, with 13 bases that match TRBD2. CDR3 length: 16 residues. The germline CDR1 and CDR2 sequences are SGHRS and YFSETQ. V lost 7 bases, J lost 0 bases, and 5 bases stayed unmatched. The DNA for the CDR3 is TGCGCCAGCGGGGGACTAGCGGGATTGAGCACAGATACGCAGTATTTT. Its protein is CASGGLAGLSTDTQYF.

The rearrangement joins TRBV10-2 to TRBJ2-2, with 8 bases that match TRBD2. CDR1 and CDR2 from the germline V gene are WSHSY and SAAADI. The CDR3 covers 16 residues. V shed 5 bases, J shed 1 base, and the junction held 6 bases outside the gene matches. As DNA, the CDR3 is TGCGCCAGCAGTACCTCCAGCGGGGGGAACACCGGGGAGCTGTTTTTT. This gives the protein CASSTSSGGNTGELFF.

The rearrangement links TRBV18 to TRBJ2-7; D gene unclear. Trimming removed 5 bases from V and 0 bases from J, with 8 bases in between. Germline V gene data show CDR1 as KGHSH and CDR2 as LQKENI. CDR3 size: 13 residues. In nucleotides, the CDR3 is TGTGCCAGCTCAGCTGACAACTCCTACGAGCAGTACTTC. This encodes CASSADNSYEQYF.